This TCR beta chain was sequenced in a study of beta chain features in type 1 diabetes. As every portion of the isolated RNA was reverse transcribed, the sequencing read expressed TCRB transcripts. This table comes from immunoSEQ multiplex PCR, and its TCRdb copy is limited to in-frame clones, with some not included. The sample records about 360,000 clones, 10% to 15% being singletons. This receptor was identified in a man younger than 35 in good health. The sample taken for sequencing was naive CD4+ T cells from blood.

The CDR3 region has the DNA TGCAGCGTTGAATGGACAGGCTTCGGAGCTTTCTTT. Residues: CSVEWTGFGAFF. The gene calls are TRBV29-1 and TRBJ1-1; TRBD1 matches at 7 bases. The CDR3 covers 12 residues. Germline V CDR1 and CDR2: SQVTM, ANQGSEA. V was pared by 2 bases and J by 10 bases, with 7 bases of the junction left unmatched.